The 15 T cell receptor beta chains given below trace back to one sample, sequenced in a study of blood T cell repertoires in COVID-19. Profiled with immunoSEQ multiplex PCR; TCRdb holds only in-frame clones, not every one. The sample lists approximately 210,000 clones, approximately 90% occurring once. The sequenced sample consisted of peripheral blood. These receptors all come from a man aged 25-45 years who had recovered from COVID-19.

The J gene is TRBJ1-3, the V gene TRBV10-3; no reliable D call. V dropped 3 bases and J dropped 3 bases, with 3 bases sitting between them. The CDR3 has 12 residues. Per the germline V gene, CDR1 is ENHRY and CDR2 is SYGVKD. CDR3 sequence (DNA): TGTGCCATCAGTGACAGTGGAAACACCATATATTTT. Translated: CAISDSGNTIYF.

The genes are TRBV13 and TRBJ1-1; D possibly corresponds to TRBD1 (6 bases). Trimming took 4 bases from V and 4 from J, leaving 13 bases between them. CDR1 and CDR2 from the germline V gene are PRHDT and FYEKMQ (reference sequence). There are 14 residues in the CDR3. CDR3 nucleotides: TGTGCCAGCAGCTCACAGGGTAAAGGCACTGAAGCTTTCTTT. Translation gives CASSSQGKGTEAFF.

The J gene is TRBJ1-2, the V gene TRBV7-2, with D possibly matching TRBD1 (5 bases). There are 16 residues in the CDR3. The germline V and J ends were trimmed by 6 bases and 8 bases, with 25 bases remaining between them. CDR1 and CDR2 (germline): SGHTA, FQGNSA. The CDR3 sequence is CASRSPDARAFWGYTF. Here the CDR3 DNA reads TGTGCCAGCAGGTCGCCGGACGCCAGGGCGTTCTGGGGCTACACCTTC.

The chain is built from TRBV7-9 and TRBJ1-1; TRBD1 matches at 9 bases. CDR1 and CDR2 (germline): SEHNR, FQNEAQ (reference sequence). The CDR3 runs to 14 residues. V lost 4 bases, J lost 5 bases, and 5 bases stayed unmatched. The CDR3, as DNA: TGTGCCAGCAGCTCCCCGGGACAGGGTACTGAAGCTTTCTTT. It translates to CASSSPGQGTEAFF.

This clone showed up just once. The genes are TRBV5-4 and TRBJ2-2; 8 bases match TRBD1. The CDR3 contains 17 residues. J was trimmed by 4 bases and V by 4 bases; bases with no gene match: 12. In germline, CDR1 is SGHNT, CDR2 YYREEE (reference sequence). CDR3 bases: TGTGCCAGCAGCCTAGATCCGGGACAGGCCCCCACCGGGGAGCTGTTTTTT. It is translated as CASSLDPGQAPTGELFF.

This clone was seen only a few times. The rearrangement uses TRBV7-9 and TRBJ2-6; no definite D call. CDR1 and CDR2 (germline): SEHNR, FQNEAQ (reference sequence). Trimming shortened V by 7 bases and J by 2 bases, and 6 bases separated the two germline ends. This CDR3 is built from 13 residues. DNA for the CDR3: TGTGCCAGCACCGGGCCTGGGGCCAACGTCCTGACTTTC. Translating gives CASTGPGANVLTF.

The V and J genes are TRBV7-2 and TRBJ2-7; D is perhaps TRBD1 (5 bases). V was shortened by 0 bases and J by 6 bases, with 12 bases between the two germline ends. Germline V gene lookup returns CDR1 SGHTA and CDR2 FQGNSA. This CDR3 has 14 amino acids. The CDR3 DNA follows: TGTGCCAGCAGCTTAGCGCTAAGGGGAAGCGAGCAGTACTTC. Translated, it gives CASSLALRGSEQYF.

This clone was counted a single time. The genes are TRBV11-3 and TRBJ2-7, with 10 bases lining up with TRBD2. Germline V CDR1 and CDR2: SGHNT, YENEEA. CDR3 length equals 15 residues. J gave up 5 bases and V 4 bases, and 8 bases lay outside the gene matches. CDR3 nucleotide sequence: TGTGCCAGCAGCTCCCGAGCGGGGGGGTCGGACGAGCAGTACTTC. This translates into CASSSRAGGSDEQYF.

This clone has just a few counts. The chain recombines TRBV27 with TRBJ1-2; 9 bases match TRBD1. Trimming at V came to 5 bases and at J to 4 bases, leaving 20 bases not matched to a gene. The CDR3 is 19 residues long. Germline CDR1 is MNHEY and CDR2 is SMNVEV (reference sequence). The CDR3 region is CASSPDGRDRVHYFYGYTF. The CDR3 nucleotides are TGTGCCAGCAGTCCTGATGGGAGGGACAGGGTCCATTACTTCTATGGCTACACCTTC.

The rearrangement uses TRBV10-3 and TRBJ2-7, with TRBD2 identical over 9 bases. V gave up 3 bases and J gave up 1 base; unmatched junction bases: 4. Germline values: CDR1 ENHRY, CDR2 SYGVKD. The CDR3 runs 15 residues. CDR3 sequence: CAISDSSGTSYEQYF. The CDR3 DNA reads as TGTGCCATCAGTGATTCTAGCGGGACATCCTACGAGCAGTACTTC.

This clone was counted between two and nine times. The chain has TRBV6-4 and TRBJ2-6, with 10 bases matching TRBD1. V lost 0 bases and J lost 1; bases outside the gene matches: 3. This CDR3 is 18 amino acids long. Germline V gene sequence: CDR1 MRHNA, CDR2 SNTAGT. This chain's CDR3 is CASSDSGTGASGANVLTF. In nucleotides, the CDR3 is TGTGCCAGCAGTGACTCCGGGACAGGGGCATCTGGGGCCAACGTCCTGACTTTC.

In DNA form, the CDR3 reads TGTGCCACCACCGCAGGTGGATCTCTAGAGACCCAGTACTTC. Translation gives CATTAGGSLETQYF. The chain employs TRBV15 and TRBJ2-5, with D unclear. The germline V and J ends were trimmed by 7 bases and 4 bases, with 16 bases remaining between them. Germline V lookup: CDR1 LNHNV, CDR2 YYDKDF (reference sequence). The length of the CDR3 is 14 residues.

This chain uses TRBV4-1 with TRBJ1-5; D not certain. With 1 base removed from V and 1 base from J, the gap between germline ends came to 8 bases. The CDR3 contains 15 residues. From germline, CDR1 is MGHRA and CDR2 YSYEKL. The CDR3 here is CASSQGSRSNQPQHF. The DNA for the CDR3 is TGCGCCAGCAGCCAAGGTTCCAGGAGCAATCAGCCCCAGCATTTT.

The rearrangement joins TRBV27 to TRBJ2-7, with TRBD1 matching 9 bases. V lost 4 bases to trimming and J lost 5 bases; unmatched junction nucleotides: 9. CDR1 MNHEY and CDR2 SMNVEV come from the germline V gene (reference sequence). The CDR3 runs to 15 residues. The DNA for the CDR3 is TGTGCCAGCAGTTCCCGTATATGGACAGGGGACGAGCAGTACTTC. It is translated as CASSSRIWTGDEQYF.

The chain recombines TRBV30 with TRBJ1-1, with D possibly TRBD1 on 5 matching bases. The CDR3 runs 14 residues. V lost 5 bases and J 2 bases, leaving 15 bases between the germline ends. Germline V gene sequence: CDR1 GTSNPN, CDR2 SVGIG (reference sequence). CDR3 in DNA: TGTGCCTGGGGCCCAGGCAGGGCAAACACTGAAGCTTTCTTT. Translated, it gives CAWGPGRANTEAFF.